Described below is a single T cell receptor beta chain sequence and its context. V trimming: 0 bases; J trimming: 3 bases; junction bases outside the gene matches: 8. The germline V gene has CDR1 LGHDT and CDR2 YNNKEL (reference sequence). The CDR3 is made up of 17 amino acids. The data were produced by immunoSEQ multiplex PCR, yet TCRdb's version contains in-frame clones alone and is incomplete. The sample has fewer than 500,000 clones, around 90% seen once. This sample is part of a study of Ad26.COV2.S vaccination and SARS-CoV-2 variants. As for the study in general: The donor participated in the COV1001 trial, in its Ad26.COV2.S arm. Doses of Ad26.COV2.S were injected into muscle once or twice, 56 days apart.

Treatment in this sample: around 19 received Ad26.COV2.S at low or high dose, single or two shots; roughly five received placebo; per-sample allocation not given. At day 63 after the first vaccine or placebo injection, samples were drawn. The chain carries TRBV3-1 (or the pseudogene TRBV3-2) and TRBJ2-4; TRBD1 agrees at 7 bases. The sample was peripheral blood, taken in a trial of Ad26.COV2.S vaccine versus placebo. The source of this sequence is a person aged 18 to 59 who received the Ad26.COV2.S COVID-19 vaccine or a placebo. CDR3: CASSQDVGGFGKNIQYF. CDR3 sequence (DNA): TGTGCCAGCAGCCAAGATGTAGGGGGCTTTGGCAAAAACATTCAGTACTTC.